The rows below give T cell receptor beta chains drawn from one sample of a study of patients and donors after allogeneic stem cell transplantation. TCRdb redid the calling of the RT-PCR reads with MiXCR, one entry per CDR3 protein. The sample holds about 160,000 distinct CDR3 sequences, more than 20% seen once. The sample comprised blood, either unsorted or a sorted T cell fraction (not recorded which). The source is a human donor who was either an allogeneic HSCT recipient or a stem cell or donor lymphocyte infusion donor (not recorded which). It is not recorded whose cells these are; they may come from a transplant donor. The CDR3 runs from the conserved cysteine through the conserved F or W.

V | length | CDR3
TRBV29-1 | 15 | CSVEDRNPSGETQYF
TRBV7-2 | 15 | CASSPEGPLNTEAFF
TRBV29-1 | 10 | CSVDFKKQFF
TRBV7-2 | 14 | CASSLKQGYQPQHF
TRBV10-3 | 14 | CAISEDRGPTEAFF
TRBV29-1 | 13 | CSVAWSENEKLFF
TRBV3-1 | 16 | CASSQDRRVGTDTQYF
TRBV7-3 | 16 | CASSLRTGTSTGELFF
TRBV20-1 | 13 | CSAWTSGNYEQYF
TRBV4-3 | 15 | CASSQGEWTNTEAFF
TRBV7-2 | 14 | CASSFLAGLNEQFF
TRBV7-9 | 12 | CASSPQGVTLHF
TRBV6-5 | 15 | CASSYSGGSYNEQFF
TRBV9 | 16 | CASSVGQGFGLIEAFF
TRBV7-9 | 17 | CASTISDGLSMNTEAFF
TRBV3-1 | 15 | CASSYSGMAVKGYTF
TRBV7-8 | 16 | CASSLVRLDKADEAFF
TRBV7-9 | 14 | CASSLNRGVIEQYF
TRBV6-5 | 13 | CASSGQGNYGYTF
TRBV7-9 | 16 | CASSPGTGPLNDIQYF
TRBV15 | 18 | CATSTLGQSKSGNQPQHF
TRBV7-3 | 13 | CASSLISGGEAFF